The 23 T cell receptor beta chains below come from one sample, sequenced in a study of radiotherapy plus CTLA-4 blockade in lung cancer. This table comes from immunoSEQ multiplex PCR, and its TCRdb copy is limited to in-frame clones, with some not included. The sample holds tens of thousands of clones, around 70% seen once. Source: peripheral blood, taken from a patient treated with radiotherapy plus ipilimumab. The receptors here all came from a human donor with non-small cell lung cancer whose response to radiotherapy plus ipilimumab could not be evaluated.

V is TRBV28 and J is TRBJ2-5; the match to TRBD1 covers 7 bases. The length of the CDR3 is 18 residues. V shed 5 bases and J 2 bases; nucleotides not matched to a gene: 17. Germline loops: CDR1 MDHEN, CDR2 SYDVKM. The CDR3 spells CASSPQQPRGQNQETQYF. DNA of the CDR3: TGTGCCAGCAGTCCCCAACAGCCGAGGGGACAGAATCAAGAGACCCAGTACTTC. The full variable domain, its missing parts supplied by reference TRBV28 and TRBJ2-5, is DVKVTQSSRYLVKRTGEKVFLECVQDMDHENMFWYRQDPGLGLRLIYFSYDVKMKEKGDIPEGYSVSREKKERFSLILESASTNQTSMYLCASSPQQPRGQNQETQYFGPGTRLLVL.

The chain uses TRBV19 and TRBJ2-2; 11 bases align to TRBD2. The V gene's germline CDR1 is LNHDA and CDR2 SQIVND (reference sequence). The CDR3 totals 17 residues. V shed 2 bases, J shed 4 bases, and the junction held 6 bases outside the gene matches. This chain's CDR3 is CASSIRGLAVVTGELFF. For the CDR3, the DNA is TGTGCCAGTAGTATAAGGGGACTAGCGGTAGTCACCGGGGAGCTGTTTTTT.

This clone has more than one count but fewer than ten. J is TRBJ2-1 and V is TRBV7-2, with TRBD1 matching over 12 bases. The germline V gene encodes CDR1 SGHTA and CDR2 FQGNSA. The CDR3 spans 16 residues. V was clipped by 3 bases and J by 4 bases; unmatched bases: 4. This chain's CDR3 is CASSFPGQGAYNEQFF. CDR3 coding DNA: TGTGCCAGCAGCTTCCCGGGACAGGGGGCATACAATGAGCAGTTCTTC.

This clone came up once. The chain couples TRBV5-1 to TRBJ2-2, with 7 bases identical to TRBD1. After removal of 4 bases from V and 3 bases from J, the junction contained 6 bases not matched to a gene. The V gene's germline CDR1 is SGHRS and CDR2 YFSETQ. The length of the CDR3 is 15 residues. Here the CDR3 reads CASSLGTDHTGELFF. In nucleotides, the CDR3 is TGCGCCAGCAGCCTAGGGACAGATCACACCGGGGAGCTGTTTTTT.

This clone occurred a few times. This chain uses TRBV11-2 with TRBJ2-1; 9 nucleotides line up with TRBD2. Trimming cost V 4 bases and J 6 bases; bases outside gene matches: 7. From germline, CDR1 is SGHAT and CDR2 FQNNGV. The CDR3 has 15 residues. In nucleotides, the CDR3 is TGTGCCAGCAGCTATTTAGCGGGAGTGGGCAATGAGCAGTTCTTC. Translated, it gives CASSYLAGVGNEQFF.

The chain joins TRBV7-9 to TRBJ2-7; D is unresolved. V was clipped by 4 bases and J by 2 bases, with 12 bases between them. In germline, CDR1 is SEHNR, CDR2 FQNEAQ (reference sequence). The CDR3 consists of 14 residues. As DNA, the CDR3 is TGTGCCAGCAGCTCAACCGACGGAGCCTACGAGCAGTACTTC. Amino acids: CASSSTDGAYEQYF.

V gene TRBV5-4 combines with J gene TRBJ2-5; unclear D gene. Germline V gives CDR1 SGHNT, CDR2 YYREEE (reference sequence). The CDR3 spans 13 residues. V lost 0 bases, J lost 3 bases, and 6 bases lay in between. DNA of the CDR3: TGTGCCAGCAGCTTGGTGCAGGAAGAGACCCAGTACTTC. Amino acids: CASSLVQEETQYF.

As DNA, the CDR3 is TGTGCCAGCAGCGGGGACAGGGGGCGCGAGCAGTACTTC. This codes for CASSGDRGREQYF. The chain recombines TRBV9 with TRBJ2-5; 12 bases match TRBD1. The DNA end is more similar to TRBJ2-7, so the J call may be wrong. Per germline, CDR1 SGDLS and CDR2 YYNGEE. CDR3 length: 13 amino acids.

The gene calls are TRBV28 and TRBJ1-4, with TRBD1 matching over 8 bases. The junction had 4 bases not matched to a gene; V was cut back by 7 bases and J by 0 bases. Germline V gene sequence: CDR1 MDHEN, CDR2 SYDVKM. The CDR3 contains 15 residues. The CDR3 sequence: CASTDRGATNEKLFF. CDR3 DNA sequence: TGTGCCAGCACAGACAGGGGTGCAACTAATGAAAAACTGTTTTTT.

V gene TRBV5-4 combines with J gene TRBJ1-1; no reliable D call. The V gene lost 0 bases and the J gene lost 5 bases, with 23 bases spanning the gap. Germline loops: CDR1 SGHNT, CDR2 YYREEE (reference sequence). The CDR3 has 18 residues. In DNA form, the CDR3 reads TGTGCCAGCAGCTTGGAGTATTTCGGGTCTCCAGCATCGACTGAAGCTTTCTTT. It is translated as CASSLEYFGSPASTEAFF.

The genes are TRBV10-1 and TRBJ2-3; 8 bases match TRBD2. From germline, CDR1 is WNHNN and CDR2 SYGVQD (reference sequence). The trim removed 0 bases at V and 8 bases at J, leaving 1 base unmatched. The length of the CDR3 is 13 residues. CDR3 DNA: TGCGCCAGCAGTGAGTCAGCGGGAGTTACGCAGTATTTT. Protein product: CASSESAGVTQYF.

The gene calls are TRBV2 and TRBJ2-1; TRBD2 aligns across 8 bases. V lost 1 base to trimming and J lost 1 base; unmatched junction nucleotides: 3. Germline V gene data show CDR1 as SNHLY and CDR2 as FYNNEI. This CDR3 has 16 residues. The CDR3 DNA follows: TGTGCCAGCAGTGAAGGCGGCGGGAGGTCCTACAATGAGCAGTTCTTC. As protein: CASSEGGGRSYNEQFF.

CDR3 loop: CASSIAGATDTQYF. The CDR3 nucleotides are TGTGCCAGTAGTATAGCGGGAGCCACAGATACGCAGTATTTT. The chain couples TRBV19 to TRBJ2-3; possible D gene TRBD2, 6 bases. Germline CDR1 reads LNHDA; CDR2 reads SQIVND (reference sequence). Between the trimmed V and J ends, which lost 1 base and 2 bases, there was a span of 7 bases. CDR3 length: 14 amino acids.

In this sample, this clone turned up once. The chain has TRBV2 and TRBJ2-2, with D tentatively TRBD1 (6 bases). With 6 bases removed from V and 4 bases from J, the gap between germline ends came to 12 bases. This CDR3 is built from 14 residues. CDR1 and CDR2 (germline): SNHLY, FYNNEI. CDR3 residues: CASRWTASTGELFF. The CDR3 region has the DNA TGTGCCAGCAGGTGGACAGCGTCCACCGGGGAGCTGTTTTTT.

The chain employs TRBV27 and TRBJ2-7, with no clear D. The CDR3 totals 11 residues. Per the germline V gene, CDR1 is MNHEY and CDR2 is SMNVEV (reference sequence). V lost 5 bases and J 2 bases, leaving 4 bases between the germline ends. Here the CDR3 reads CASSNTYEQYF. In DNA, the CDR3 is TGTGCCAGCAGTAATACCTACGAGCAGTACTTC.

The rearrangement links TRBV28 to TRBJ2-1; 10 nucleotides agree with TRBD2. Trimming took 7 bases from V and 0 from J; bases not matched to a gene: 6. CDR3 length: 16 residues. Germline values: CDR1 MDHEN, CDR2 SYDVKM. The chain's CDR3 is CASTLSGGPSYNEQFF. The CDR3 DNA sequence: TGTGCCAGCACCCTTAGCGGGGGGCCCTCCTACAATGAGCAGTTCTTC.

The genes are TRBV29-1 and TRBJ1-1, with 7 positions matching TRBD1. This CDR3 has 13 amino acids. Per the germline V gene, CDR1 is SQVTM and CDR2 is ANQGSEA. The V and J ends lost 3 bases and 1 base, in that order; junction bases with no gene match: 2. Here the CDR3 reads CSVDYRGNTEAFF. CDR3 nucleotides: TGCAGCGTTGATTACAGGGGGAACACTGAAGCTTTCTTT.

Only a few counts were recorded for this clone. The V and J genes are TRBV19 and TRBJ2-3; possible D gene TRBD1, 5 bases. Per the germline V gene, CDR1 is LNHDA and CDR2 is SQIVND (reference sequence). CDR3 length: 17 residues. Deletions cut 1 base from V and 0 bases from J, with 14 bases between. CDR3: CASSIGSAGSSTDTQYF. The DNA for the CDR3 is TGTGCCAGTAGTATAGGATCGGCAGGGTCTAGCACAGATACGCAGTATTTT.

This chain joins TRBV6-5 and TRBJ1-3; D remains ambiguous. V shed 6 bases and J shed 7 bases, with 13 bases lying between them. The CDR3 extends over 13 amino acids. Germline CDR1 reads MNHEY; CDR2 reads SVGAGI. This CDR3 reads CASRPTGANTIYF. DNA of the CDR3: TGTGCCAGCAGACCCACGGGAGCGAACACCATATATTTT.

J is TRBJ1-1 and V is TRBV6-5; TRBD1 might be the D (5 bases). Trimming cost V 0 bases and J 3 bases, with 11 bases left between them. CDR1 and CDR2 (germline): MNHEY, SVGAGI. This CDR3 is built from 15 residues. The CDR3: CASSYSGGGDTEAFF. The CDR3 bases are TGTGCCAGCAGTTACTCGGGGGGAGGGGACACTGAAGCTTTCTTT.

V is TRBV5-1 and J is TRBJ2-7, with TRBD2 matching 9 bases. CDR3 length equals 16 residues. The V and J ends lost 8 bases and 0 bases, in that order; junction bases with no gene match: 12. Germline-derived CDR1 and CDR2 are SGHRS and YFSETQ. CDR3 sequence reads: CASHGVSGRSSYEQYF. CDR3 DNA sequence: TGCGCCAGTCACGGGGTAAGCGGGAGGAGCTCCTACGAGCAGTACTTC.

In this sample, this clone turned up once. The J gene is TRBJ2-2, the V gene TRBV5-1; 10 bases fit TRBD1. This CDR3 is 14 amino acids long. V lost 7 bases, J lost 5 bases, and 5 bases stayed unmatched. Germline V CDR1 and CDR2: SGHRS, YFSETQ. The CDR3 nucleotides are TGCGCCAGCCGGGACAGGGGTTGGACCGGGGAGCTGTTTTTT. This codes for CASRDRGWTGELFF.

This chain joins TRBV6-5 and TRBJ2-1, with D maybe TRBD1 (5 bases). The CDR3 is made up of 16 amino acids. In germline, CDR1 is MNHEY, CDR2 SVGAGI. Trimming took 2 bases from V and 5 from J, leaving 16 bases between them. DNA for the CDR3: TGTGCCAGCAGTTACGGTGCCGGCAGGGTCAACAATGAGCAGTTCTTC. Translated, it gives CASSYGAGRVNNEQFF.